These 22 T cell receptor beta chains came from one sample sequenced in a study of blood T cell repertoires in COVID-19. Data came from immunoSEQ multiplex PCR; TCRdb stores just in-frame clones and leaves some out. The table lists about 230,000 clones, approximately 85% of them singletons. The sequencing input was peripheral blood. The receptors stem from a man aged 45-65 years with COVID-19, enrolled during active disease.

This chain connects TRBV7-6 to TRBJ1-6; the D gene is possibly TRBD1 (6 bases). The germline gives CDR1 SGHVS, CDR2 FNYEAQ. The CDR3 runs 15 residues. The V end was cut by 0 bases, the J end by 9 bases, with 12 bases between. CDR3 bases: TGTGCCAGCAGCTTAGCGATAGGACAGAGTTCACCCCTCCACTTT. It is translated as CASSLAIGQSSPLHF. Filled out from reference TRBV7-6 and TRBJ1-6, the complete variable domain reads GAGVSQSPRYKVTKRGQDVALRCDPISGHVSLYWYRQALGQGPEFLTYFNYEAQQDKSGLPNDRFSAERPEGSISTLTIQRTEQRDSAMYRCASSLAIGQSSPLHFGNGTRLTVT.

V and J are TRBV7-9 and TRBJ2-1, with 9 bases fitting TRBD1. CDR3 length: 16 amino acids. J lost 7 bases, V lost 0 bases, and 7 bases had no gene match. CDR1 is SEHNR, CDR2 FQNEAQ, per germline (reference sequence). The CDR3 nucleotides read TGTGCCAGCAGCTTAGCTTGGGACAGGGAGAGGAATGAGCAGTTCTTC. Amino acid sequence: CASSLAWDRERNEQFF.

V gene TRBV5-1 combines with J gene TRBJ1-1; 10 bases fit TRBD1. This CDR3 is built from 14 residues. The germline gives CDR1 SGHRS, CDR2 YFSETQ. The ends lost 4 bases at V and 9 bases at J; junction bases unmatched: 9. The CDR3 sequence: CASSLTGTGAKAFF. Here the CDR3 DNA reads TGCGCCAGCAGCCTAACCGGGACAGGGGCAAAAGCTTTCTTT.

V usage is TRBV6-2 or TRBV6-3 and J usage is TRBJ2-1; 9 bases agree with TRBD1. The V segment lost 5 bases and the J segment 9 bases; nucleotides outside the gene matches: 11. CDR1 is MNHEY, CDR2 SVGEGT, per germline. CDR3 length: 15 amino acids. CDR3 coding DNA: TGTGCCAGCAGTCGGACAGGGGACCCTTCGGGTGAGCAGTTCTTC. As protein: CASSRTGDPSGEQFF.

Only one count was recorded for this clone. This rearrangement joins TRBV30 to TRBJ1-5, with a tentative D call TRBD1 (6 bases). The CDR3 is 17 residues long. CDR1 GTSNPN and CDR2 SVGIG come from the germline V gene (reference sequence). The germline V and J ends were trimmed by 2 bases and 3 bases, with 20 bases remaining between them. CDR3 loop: CAWSTDSYQFFNQPQHF. The CDR3 DNA reads as TGTGCCTGGAGTACGGACAGTTACCAATTTTTCAATCAGCCCCAGCATTTT.

The chain uses TRBV4-3 and TRBJ2-1; D may be TRBD1 (6 bases). From germline, CDR1 is LGHNA and CDR2 YSLEER. The CDR3 has 15 residues. V lost 0 bases and J lost 4, with 10 bases in between. The chain's CDR3 is CASSQEDRAYNEQFF. The DNA for the CDR3 is TGCGCCAGCAGCCAAGAGGACAGAGCATACAATGAGCAGTTCTTC.

The rearrangement joins TRBV13 to TRBJ1-1; 8 bases agree with TRBD1. The germline CDR1 and CDR2 sequences are PRHDT and FYEKMQ (reference sequence). V shed 4 bases and J 5 bases; nucleotides not matched to a gene: 9. CDR3 length equals 15 residues. The CDR3: CASSSGDRHRTEAFF. CDR3 DNA sequence: TGTGCCAGCAGCTCAGGGGACAGGCATCGGACTGAAGCTTTCTTT.

This clone was seen once. The CDR3 DNA is TGTGCCAGCAGCCCTGTGGGGGGGCTATCAGAGACCCAGTACTTC. Translating it yields CASSPVGGLSETQYF. The chain couples TRBV5-6 to TRBJ2-5; a weak D match, TRBD2 (7 bases). The CDR3 runs 15 residues. Germline V gene sequence: CDR1 SGHDT, CDR2 YYEEEE. The V end was cut by 4 bases, the J end by 4 bases, with 17 bases between.

This chain links TRBV9 with TRBJ2-2; 10 nucleotides line up with TRBD1. The ends lost 4 bases at V and 7 bases at J; junction bases unmatched: 7. Germline V gene data show CDR1 as SGDLS and CDR2 as YYNGEE. The CDR3 is 15 residues long. The CDR3 loop is CASSTRQGAVGELFF. The DNA of the CDR3 is TGTGCCAGCAGCACCCGACAGGGGGCGGTCGGGGAGCTGTTTTTT.

The rearrangement joins TRBV25-1 to TRBJ2-1, with D hard to call. Trimming took off 4 bases at V and 5 bases at J, with 18 bases between the two ends. Looked up from germline, CDR1 is MGHDK and CDR2 is SYGVNS. The CDR3 runs to 16 residues. The CDR3: CASSVPMAAKDNEQFF. DNA of the CDR3: TGTGCCAGCAGTGTGCCGATGGCAGCGAAGGACAATGAGCAGTTCTTC.

This chain uses TRBV2 with TRBJ2-7, with TRBD1 matching over 8 bases. The CDR3 is made up of 12 amino acids. Germline V gives CDR1 SNHLY, CDR2 FYNNEI. Trimming cost V 7 bases and J 5 bases; bases outside gene matches: 4. The chain's CDR3 is CASKDRAHEQYF. CDR3 nucleotide sequence: TGTGCCAGCAAGGACAGGGCCCACGAGCAGTACTTC.

V usage is TRBV6-1 and J usage is TRBJ2-7; maybe TRBD1 (6 bases). There are 18 residues in the CDR3. CDR1 is MNHNS, CDR2 SASEGT, per germline. The V gene lost 0 bases and the J gene lost 3 bases, with 21 bases spanning the gap. For the CDR3, the DNA is TGTGCCAGCAGTGAAGCCCACCCCTTAGAGACAGGCTTCTACGAGCAGTACTTC. It codes for CASSEAHPLETGFYEQYF.

This chain joins TRBV7-6 and TRBJ2-7, with 10 bases that match TRBD2. Unmatched junction bases numbered 9, after V lost 5 bases and J lost 5 bases. The CDR3 length is 15 residues. CDR1 is SGHVS, CDR2 FNYEAQ, per germline. The CDR3 nucleotides read TGTGCCAGCAGCCCGCAGCGGGGGGGAGGAGACGAGCAGTACTTC. This codes for CASSPQRGGGDEQYF. Complete variable domain (other parts from reference TRBV7-6 and TRBJ2-7): GAGVSQSPRYKVTKRGQDVALRCDPISGHVSLYWYRQALGQGPEFLTYFNYEAQQDKSGLPNDRFSAERPEGSISTLTIQRTEQRDSAMYRCASSPQRGGGDEQYFGPGTRLTVT.

In this sample, this clone turned up once. The chain employs TRBV5-4 and TRBJ2-2; D gene uncertain. Germline CDR1 and CDR2: SGHNT and YYREEE (reference sequence). Trimming removed 4 bases at V and 6 bases at J, with 7 bases between. The CDR3 length is 12 residues. CDR3 protein: CASSPLPGELFF. Written as DNA, the CDR3 is TGTGCCAGCAGCCCACTTCCCGGGGAGCTGTTTTTT.

The chain links TRBV6-5 to TRBJ1-2, with a weak D call TRBD1 (6 bases). The CDR3 consists of 13 residues. V lost 2 bases to trimming and J lost 8 bases, with 12 bases between them. Germline V lookup: CDR1 MNHEY, CDR2 SVGAGI. CDR3 in amino acids: CASSYGGAGGYTF. The CDR3 DNA sequence: TGTGCCAGCAGTTACGGGGGGGCGGGAGGCTACACCTTC.

There are a few counts of this clone. The rearrangement links TRBV7-9 to TRBJ2-1; TRBD2 aligns across 9 bases. With V trimmed by 1 base and J by 0 bases, 4 bases remained unmatched. The CDR3 is 17 amino acids. Germline V lookup: CDR1 SEHNR, CDR2 FQNEAQ (reference sequence). CDR3 in DNA: TGTGCCAGCAGCTTAGGGGGTAGCGGGAGCTCCTACAATGAGCAGTTCTTC. Encoded protein: CASSLGGSGSSYNEQFF.

V and J are TRBV5-1 and TRBJ1-2, with TRBD1 matching 7 bases. Germline V gene data show CDR1 as SGHRS and CDR2 as YFSETQ. Trimming at V came to 0 bases and at J to 5 bases, leaving 1 base not matched to a gene. The CDR3 contains 13 residues. The CDR3, as DNA: TGCGCCAGCAGCTTGGCAGGGGGTTATGGCTACACCTTC. Its translation: CASSLAGGYGYTF. The full variable domain, in which reference TRBV5-1 and TRBJ1-2 provide the parts outside the CDR3, is KAGVTQTPRYLIKTRGQQVTLSCSPISGHRSVSWYQQTPGQGLQFLFEYFSETQRNKGNFPGRFSGRQFSNSRSEMNVSTLELGDSALYLCASSLAGGYGYTFGSGTRLTVV.

The chain joins TRBV4-1 to TRBJ1-2, with TRBD1 identical over 7 bases. Losses at the gene ends were 0 bases for V and 1 base for J; bases not matched to a gene: 5. Per germline, CDR1 MGHRA and CDR2 YSYEKL. The CDR3 contains 16 residues. CDR3 sequence: CASSQEGTALNYGYTF. The CDR3 DNA follows: TGCGCCAGCAGCCAAGAAGGGACAGCTCTTAACTATGGCTACACCTTC.

J is TRBJ2-7 and V is TRBV6-2 or TRBV6-3, with D possibly TRBD1 on 6 matching bases. The CDR3 covers 16 residues. Germline loops: CDR1 MNHEY, CDR2 SVGEGT. Deletions cut 2 bases from V and 0 bases from J, with 14 bases between. CDR3 region: CASSYPDSRSSYEQYF. The CDR3, as DNA: TGTGCCAGCAGTTACCCGGACAGTCGAAGCTCCTACGAGCAGTACTTC.

The V call is TRBV2, the J call TRBJ1-5; 8 bases map to TRBD1. The germline V gene has CDR1 SNHLY and CDR2 FYNNEI. The CDR3 runs 14 residues. The ends lost 7 bases at V and 4 bases at J; junction bases unmatched: 6. The CDR3 protein is CASTGQGGNQPQHF. CDR3 in DNA: TGTGCCAGCACAGGACAGGGAGGGAATCAGCCCCAGCATTTT. Based on the CDR3 plus reference TRBV2 and TRBJ1-5, the full variable domain is EPEVTQTPSHQVTQMGQEVILRCVPISNHLYFYWYRQILGQKVEFLVSFYNNEISEKSEIFDDQFSVERPDGSNFTLKIRSTKLEDSAMYFCASTGQGGNQPQHFGDGTRLSIL.

The J gene is TRBJ2-2, the V gene TRBV2; possible D gene TRBD2, 5 bases. Germline CDR1 SNHLY, CDR2 FYNNEI. Trimming cost V 8 bases and J 7 bases, with 17 bases left between them. The CDR3 runs 14 residues. CDR3 sequence reads: CASHEGTSYGELFF. The CDR3 DNA sequence: TGTGCCAGCCATGAGGGCACCTCCTACGGGGAGCTGTTTTTT.

V usage is TRBV6-4 and J usage is TRBJ1-1; 8 positions agree with TRBD1. Unmatched junction bases numbered 4, after V lost 3 bases and J lost 1 base. The CDR3 runs 15 residues. Germline V lookup: CDR1 MRHNA, CDR2 SNTAGT. The CDR3 here is CASSDSQGANTEAFF. DNA of the CDR3: TGTGCCAGCAGTGATAGCCAGGGGGCGAACACTGAAGCTTTCTTT.